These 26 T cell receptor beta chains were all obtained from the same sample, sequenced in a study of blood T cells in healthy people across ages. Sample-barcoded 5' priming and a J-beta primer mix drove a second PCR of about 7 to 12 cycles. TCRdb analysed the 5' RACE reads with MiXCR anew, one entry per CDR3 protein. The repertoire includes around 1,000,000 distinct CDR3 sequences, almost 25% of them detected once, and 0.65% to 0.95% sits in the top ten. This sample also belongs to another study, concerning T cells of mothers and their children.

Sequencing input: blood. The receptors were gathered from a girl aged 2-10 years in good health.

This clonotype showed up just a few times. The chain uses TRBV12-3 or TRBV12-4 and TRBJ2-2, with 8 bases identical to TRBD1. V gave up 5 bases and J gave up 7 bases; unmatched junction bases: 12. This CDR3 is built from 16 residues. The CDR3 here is CASSIYRGSYIGELFF. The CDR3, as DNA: TGTGCCAGCAGTATTTACAGGGGGTCATACATCGGGGAGCTGTTTTTT.

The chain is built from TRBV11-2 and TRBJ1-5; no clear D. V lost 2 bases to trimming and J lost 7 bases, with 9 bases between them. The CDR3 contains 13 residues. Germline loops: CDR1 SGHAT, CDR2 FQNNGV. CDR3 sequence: CASSLRTNQPQHF. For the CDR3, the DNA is TGTGCCAGCAGCTTAAGAACGAACCAGCCCCAGCATTTT.

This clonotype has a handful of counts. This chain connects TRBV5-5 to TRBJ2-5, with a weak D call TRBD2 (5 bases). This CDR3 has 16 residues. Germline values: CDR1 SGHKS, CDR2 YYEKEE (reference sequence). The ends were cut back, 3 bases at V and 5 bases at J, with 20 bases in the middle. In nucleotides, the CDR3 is TGTGCCAGCAGCTCTAACGACTATGCTGAATGGGAGACCCAGTACTTC. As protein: CASSSNDYAEWETQYF.

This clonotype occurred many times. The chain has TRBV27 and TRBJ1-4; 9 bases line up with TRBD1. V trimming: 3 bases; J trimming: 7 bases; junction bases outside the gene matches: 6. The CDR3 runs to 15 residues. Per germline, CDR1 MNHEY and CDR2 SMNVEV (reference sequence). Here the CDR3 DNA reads TGTGCCAGCAGTTTCTTTGGGACAGGGTCTGAAAAACTGTTTTTT. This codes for CASSFFGTGSEKLFF. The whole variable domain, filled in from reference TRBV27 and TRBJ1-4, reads EAQVTQNPRYLITVTGKKLTVTCSQNMNHEYMSWYRQDPGLGLRQIYYSMNVEVTDKGDVPEGYKVSRKEKRNFPLILESPSPNQTSLYFCASSFFGTGSEKLFFGSGTQLSVL.

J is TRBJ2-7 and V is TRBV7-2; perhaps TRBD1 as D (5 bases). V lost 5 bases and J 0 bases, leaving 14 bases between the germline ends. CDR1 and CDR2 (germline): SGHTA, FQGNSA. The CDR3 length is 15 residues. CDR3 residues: CASSKGHSSSYEQYF. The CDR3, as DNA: TGTGCCAGCAGCAAGGGGCACTCGAGCTCCTACGAGCAGTACTTC. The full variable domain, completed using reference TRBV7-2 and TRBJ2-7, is GAGVSQSPSNKVTEKGKDVELRCDPISGHTALYWYRQSLGQGLEFLIYFQGNSAPDKSGLPSDRFSAERTGGSVSTLTIQRTQQEDSAVYLCASSKGHSSSYEQYFGPGTRLTVT.

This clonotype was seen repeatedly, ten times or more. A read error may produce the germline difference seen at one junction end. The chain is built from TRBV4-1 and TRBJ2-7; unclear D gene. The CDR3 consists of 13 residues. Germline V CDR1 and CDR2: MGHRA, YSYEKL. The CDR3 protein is CASSQGRSYEQYF. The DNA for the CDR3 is TGTGCCAGCAGCCAAGGACGGAGCTACGAGCAGTACTTC.

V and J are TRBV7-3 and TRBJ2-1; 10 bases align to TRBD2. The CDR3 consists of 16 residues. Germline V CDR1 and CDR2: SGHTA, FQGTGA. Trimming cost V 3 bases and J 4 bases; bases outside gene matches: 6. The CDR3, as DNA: TGTGCCAGCAGCTTGAAGGGACTAGCGCCGTACAATGAGCAGTTCTTC. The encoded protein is CASSLKGLAPYNEQFF.

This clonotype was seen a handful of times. CDR3 sequence reads: CASSPQRDALDEQFF. DNA of the CDR3: TGTGCCAGCAGCCCCCAAAGGGACGCCCTCGATGAGCAGTTCTTC. The V gene is TRBV7-9, the J gene TRBJ2-5; TRBD1 or TRBD2 may be the D gene (5 bases each). The J call may be incorrect, as the DNA end agrees better with TRBJ2-1. The CDR3 is 15 amino acids. The germline V gene has CDR1 SEHNR and CDR2 FQNEAQ (reference sequence).

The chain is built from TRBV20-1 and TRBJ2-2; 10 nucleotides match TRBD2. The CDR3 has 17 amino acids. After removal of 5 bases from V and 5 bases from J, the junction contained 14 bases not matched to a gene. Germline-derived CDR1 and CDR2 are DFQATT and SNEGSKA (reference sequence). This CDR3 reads CSASPPSGSKMTGELFF. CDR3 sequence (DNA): TGCAGTGCTTCCCCCCCTAGCGGGAGTAAGATGACCGGGGAGCTGTTTTTT.

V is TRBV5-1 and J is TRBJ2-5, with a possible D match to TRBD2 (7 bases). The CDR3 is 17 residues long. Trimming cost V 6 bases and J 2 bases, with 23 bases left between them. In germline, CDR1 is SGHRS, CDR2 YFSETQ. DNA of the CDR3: TGCGCCAGCACAATGGCGGGGGCCACTCCTCAGCAAGAGACCCAGTACTTC. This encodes CASTMAGATPQQETQYF. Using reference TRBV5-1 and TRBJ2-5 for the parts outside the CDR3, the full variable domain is KAGVTQTPRYLIKTRGQQVTLSCSPISGHRSVSWYQQTPGQGLQFLFEYFSETQRNKGNFPGRFSGRQFSNSRSEMNVSTLELGDSALYLCASTMAGATPQQETQYFGPGTRLLVL.

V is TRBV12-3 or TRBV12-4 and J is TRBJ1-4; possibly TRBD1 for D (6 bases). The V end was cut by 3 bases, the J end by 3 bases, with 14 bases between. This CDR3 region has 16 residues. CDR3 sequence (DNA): TGTGCCAGCAGTTTCTCTGCGGCAGGGGCTAATGAAAAACTGTTTTTT. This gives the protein CASSFSAAGANEKLFF.

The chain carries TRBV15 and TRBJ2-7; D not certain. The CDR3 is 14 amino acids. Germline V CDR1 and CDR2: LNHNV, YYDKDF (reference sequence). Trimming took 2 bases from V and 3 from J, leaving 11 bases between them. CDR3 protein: CATSRSRTDYEQYF. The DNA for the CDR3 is TGTGCCACCAGCAGATCGCGGACGGACTACGAGCAGTACTTC.

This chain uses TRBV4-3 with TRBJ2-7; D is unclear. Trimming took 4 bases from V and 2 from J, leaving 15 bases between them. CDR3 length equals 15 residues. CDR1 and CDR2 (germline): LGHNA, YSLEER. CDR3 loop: CASSPRFDTTYEQYF. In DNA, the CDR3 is TGCGCCAGCAGCCCCCGTTTCGATACTACCTACGAGCAGTACTTC.

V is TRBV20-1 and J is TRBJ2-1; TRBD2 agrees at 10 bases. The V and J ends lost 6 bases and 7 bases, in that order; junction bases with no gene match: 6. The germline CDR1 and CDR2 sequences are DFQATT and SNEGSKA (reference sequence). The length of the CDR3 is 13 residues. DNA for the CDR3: TGCAGTGCCGCTAGCGGGAGCGTGAATGAGCAGTTCTTC. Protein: CSAASGSVNEQFF.

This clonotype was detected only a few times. CDR3 region: CSAIAWAGEQYF. The CDR3 coding sequence is TGCAGTGCCATAGCTTGGGCAGGCGAGCAGTACTTC. The chain links TRBV20-1 to TRBJ2-7; D unclear. The CDR3 is made up of 12 amino acids. Between the trimmed V and J ends, which lost 6 bases and 6 bases, there was a span of 15 bases. Germline V gene lookup returns CDR1 DFQATT and CDR2 SNEGSKA (reference sequence).

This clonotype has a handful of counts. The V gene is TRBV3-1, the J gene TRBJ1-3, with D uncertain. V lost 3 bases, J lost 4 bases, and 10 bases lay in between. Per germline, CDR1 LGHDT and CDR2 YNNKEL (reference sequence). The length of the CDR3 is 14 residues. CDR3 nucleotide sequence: TGTGCCAGCAGCCAGCACGGGGAGGGAAACACCATATATTTT. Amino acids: CASSQHGEGNTIYF.

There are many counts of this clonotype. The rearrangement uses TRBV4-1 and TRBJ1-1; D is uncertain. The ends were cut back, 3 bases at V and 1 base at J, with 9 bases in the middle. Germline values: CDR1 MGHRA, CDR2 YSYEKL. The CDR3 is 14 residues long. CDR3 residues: CASSQLEGNTEAFF. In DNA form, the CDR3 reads TGCGCCAGCAGCCAGTTGGAGGGGAACACTGAAGCTTTCTTT.

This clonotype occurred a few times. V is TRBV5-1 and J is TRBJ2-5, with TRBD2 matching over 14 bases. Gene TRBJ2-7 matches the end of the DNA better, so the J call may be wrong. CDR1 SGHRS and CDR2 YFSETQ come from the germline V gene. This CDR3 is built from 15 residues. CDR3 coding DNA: TGCGCCAGCAGACCGGGACTAGCGGGAGTTTACGAGCAGTACTTC. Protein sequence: CASRPGLAGVYEQYF.

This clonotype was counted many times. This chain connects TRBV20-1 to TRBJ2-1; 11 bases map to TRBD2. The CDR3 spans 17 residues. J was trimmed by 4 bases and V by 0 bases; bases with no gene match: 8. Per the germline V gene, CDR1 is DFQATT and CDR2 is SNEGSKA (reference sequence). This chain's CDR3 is CSARDLRASGGYNEQFF. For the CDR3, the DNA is TGCAGTGCTAGAGATTTAAGGGCTAGCGGGGGGTACAATGAGCAGTTCTTC.

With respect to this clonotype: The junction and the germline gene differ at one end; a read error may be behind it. The CDR3 spells CASSLGGLARAYSEQFF. The CDR3 DNA reads TGCGCCAGCAGCTTGGGCGGTCTAGCGCGTGCCTACAGTGAGCAGTTCTTC. J is TRBJ2-5 and V is TRBV5-1; the D gene is possibly TRBD2 (6 bases). The assigned J gene may be wrong: the sequence end matches TRBJ2-1 better. Germline CDR1 reads SGHRS; CDR2 reads YFSETQ. This CDR3 spans 17 amino acids.

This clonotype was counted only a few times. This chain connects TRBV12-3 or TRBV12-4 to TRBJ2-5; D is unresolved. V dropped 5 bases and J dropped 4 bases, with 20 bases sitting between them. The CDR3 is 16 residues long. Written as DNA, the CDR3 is TGTGCCAGCAGTCCTCCCCCCGGGCACCCAACAGAGACCCAGTACTTC. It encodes CASSPPPGHPTETQYF.

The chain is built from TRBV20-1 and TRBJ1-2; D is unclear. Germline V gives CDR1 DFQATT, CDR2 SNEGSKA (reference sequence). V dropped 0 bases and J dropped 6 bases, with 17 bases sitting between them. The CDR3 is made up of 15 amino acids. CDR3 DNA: TGCAGTGCTAGAGATGTCCAGCCGGGCGGGGATGGCTACACCTTC. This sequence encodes CSARDVQPGGDGYTF.

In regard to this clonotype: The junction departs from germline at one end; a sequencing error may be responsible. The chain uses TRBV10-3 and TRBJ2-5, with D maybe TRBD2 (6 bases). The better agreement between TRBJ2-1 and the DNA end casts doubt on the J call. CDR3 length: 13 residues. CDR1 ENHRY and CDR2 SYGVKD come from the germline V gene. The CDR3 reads CSISESGDLEQFF. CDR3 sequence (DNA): TGTTCCATCAGTGAGTCGGGGGACCTAGAGCAGTTCTTC.

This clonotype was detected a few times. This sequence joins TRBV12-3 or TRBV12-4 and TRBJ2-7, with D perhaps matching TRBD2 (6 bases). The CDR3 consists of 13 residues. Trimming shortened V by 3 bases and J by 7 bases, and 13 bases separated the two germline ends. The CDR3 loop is CASSLAEGREQYF. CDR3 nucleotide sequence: TGTGCCAGCAGTTTGGCCGAGGGGAGGGAGCAGTACTTC.

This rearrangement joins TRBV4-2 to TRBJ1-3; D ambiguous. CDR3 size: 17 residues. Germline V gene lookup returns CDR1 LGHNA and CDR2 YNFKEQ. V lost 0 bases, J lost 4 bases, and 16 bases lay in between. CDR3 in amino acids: CASSQDEGFRFGNTIYF. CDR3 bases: TGTGCCAGCAGCCAAGACGAGGGATTTAGATTCGGAAACACCATATATTTT.

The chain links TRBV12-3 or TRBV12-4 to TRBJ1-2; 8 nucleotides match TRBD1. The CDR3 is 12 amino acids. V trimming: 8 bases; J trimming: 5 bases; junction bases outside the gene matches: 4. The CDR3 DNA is TGTGCCAGCGGACAGGGTGGATATGGCTACACCTTC. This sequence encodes CASGQGGYGYTF.